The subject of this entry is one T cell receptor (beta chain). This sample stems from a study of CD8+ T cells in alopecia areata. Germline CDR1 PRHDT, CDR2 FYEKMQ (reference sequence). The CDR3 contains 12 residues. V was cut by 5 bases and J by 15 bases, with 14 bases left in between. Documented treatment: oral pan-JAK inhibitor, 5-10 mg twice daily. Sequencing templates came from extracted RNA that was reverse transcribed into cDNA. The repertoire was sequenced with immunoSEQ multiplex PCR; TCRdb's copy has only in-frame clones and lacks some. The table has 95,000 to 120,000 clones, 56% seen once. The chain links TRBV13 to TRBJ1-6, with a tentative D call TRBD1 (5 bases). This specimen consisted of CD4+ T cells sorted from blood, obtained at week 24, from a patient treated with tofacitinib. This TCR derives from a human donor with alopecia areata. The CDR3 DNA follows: TGTGCCAGCAGCCCCCGGGGGAACGGCCTCCACTTT. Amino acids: CASSPRGNGLHF.